These T cell receptor beta chains were read from a single sample in a study of blood T cell repertoires in COVID-19. This table comes from immunoSEQ multiplex PCR, and its TCRdb copy is limited to in-frame clones, with some not included. Of some 200,000 clones detected, approximately 85% appear once; the ten largest clones hold approximately 9.4%. The sequenced sample consisted of peripheral blood. Receptors originate from a woman older than 75 with acute or convalescent COVID-19. The CDR3 runs from the conserved cysteine through the conserved F or W. The D gene is left open where the match is weak. Not all rows give a size; the values are once, few, many and, for expanded clones, a class.

d_call	clone_size	v_call	j_call	cdr3_aa	cdr3_nt
NA	NA	TRBV6-5	TRBJ2-7	CASSYSTGIYEQYF	TGTGCCAGCAGTTACTCGACGGGGATCTACGAGCAGTACTTC
TRBD1	NA	TRBV9	TRBJ1-3	CASSASEQGRGNTIYF	TGTGCCAGCAGCGCCTCCGAACAGGGGAGAGGAAACACCATATATTTT
TRBD2	NA	TRBV7-9	TRBJ2-3	CAVQGLAGGTDTQYF	TGTGCCGTCCAGGGACTAGCGGGCGGCACAGATACGCAGTATTTT
NA	NA	TRBV5-8	TRBJ1-2	CASSLTRFNYGYTF	TGTGCCAGCAGCTTGACGAGGTTTAACTATGGCTACACCTTC
NA	NA	TRBV27	TRBJ1-4	CASSQVATNEKLFF	TGTGCCAGCAGTCAGGTAGCAACTAATGAAAAACTGTTTTTT
NA	NA	TRBV21-1	TRBJ1-4	CASSIRDREVSNEKLFF	TGTGCCAGCAGCATCCGGGACAGGGAAGTGTCTAATGAAAAACTGTTTTTT
NA	NA	TRBV11-3	TRBJ2-1	CASSLRVVNEQFF	TGTGCCAGCAGCCTCAGGGTAGTCAATGAGCAGTTCTTC
NA	NA	TRBV6-2/TRBV6-3	TRBJ2-5	CASSYWRGIKETQYF	TGTGCCAGCAGTTATTGGCGGGGAATCAAGGAGACCCAGTACTTC
TRBD2	NA	TRBV2	TRBJ2-3	CASSWTSETQYF	TGTGCCAGCAGCTGGACTAGCGAGACGCAGTATTTT
NA	NA	TRBV6-2/TRBV6-3	TRBJ1-1	CASSPPYRTGWNTEAFF	TGTGCCAGCAGCCCCCCTTACAGAACAGGGTGGAACACTGAAGCTTTCTTT
TRBD1	few	TRBV18	TRBJ1-3	CASSVGQGNTIYF	TGTGCCAGCTCGGTGGGACAGGGAAACACCATATATTTT
TRBD2	NA	TRBV19	TRBJ2-7	CASSEVSGTANPYEQYF	TGTGCCAGTAGTGAGGTTAGCGGGACCGCAAATCCCTACGAGCAGTACTTC
TRBD1	NA	TRBV29-1	TRBJ1-1	CSGGRQGWTEAFF	TGCAGCGGTGGTAGACAGGGCTGGACTGAAGCTTTCTTT
NA	NA	TRBV4-1	TRBJ2-3	CASSQDRPGVSGALSTDTQYF	TGCGCCAGCAGCCAAGATCGCCCTGGGGTTAGCGGAGCACTTAGCACAGATACGCAGTATTTT
NA	NA	TRBV7-9	TRBJ2-1	CASSLRGGTYNEQFF	TGTGCCAGCAGCTTACGGGGCGGGACCTACAATGAGCAGTTCTTC
NA	NA	TRBV7-2	TRBJ1-3	CASSLTRGNAIYF	TGTGCCAGCAGCTTGACCCGAGGGAACGCCATATATTTT
NA	NA	TRBV12-3/TRBV12-4	TRBJ2-5	CASSSGFGETQYF	TGTGCCAGCAGTTCGGGATTCGGGGAGACCCAGTACTTC
NA	NA	TRBV10-3	TRBJ2-1	CAIGSVGYNEQFF	TGTGCCATCGGGAGCGTGGGCTACAATGAGCAGTTCTTC
TRBD1	NA	TRBV6-5	TRBJ1-2	CASIQGTGFNYGYTF	TGTGCCAGCATCCAAGGGACAGGGTTCAACTATGGCTACACCTTC
NA	NA	TRBV11-2	TRBJ1-4	CASSFTGILTNEKLFF	TGTGCCAGCAGCTTTACAGGGATTTTGACTAATGAAAAACTGTTTTTT
TRBD1	NA	TRBV19	TRBJ1-2	CASTPVPGQSLNYGYTF	TGTGCCAGTACCCCCGTCCCGGGACAGAGTCTTAACTATGGCTACACCTTC
NA	NA	TRBV6-5	TRBJ1-2	CASSPQLNYGYTF	TGTGCCAGCAGCCCACAGCTAAACTATGGCTACACCTTC
NA	NA	TRBV6-1	TRBJ1-2	CASSEVGQPRNYGYTF	TGTGCCAGCAGTGAGGTTGGACAGCCTCGTAACTATGGCTACACCTTC
NA	NA	TRBV29-1	TRBJ1-2	CSVEDTGQRYGYTF	TGCAGCGTTGAAGATACAGGACAGCGTTATGGCTACACCTTC
TRBD1	NA	TRBV19	TRBJ1-6	CASSIGRQGTPPLHF	TGTGCCAGTAGTATAGGGAGACAGGGAACTCCACCCCTCCACTTT
TRBD2	once	TRBV9	TRBJ2-5	CASSARLAEETQYF	TGTGCCAGCAGCGCCCGACTAGCGGAAGAGACCCAGTACTTC
NA	once	TRBV9	TRBJ1-3	CASSVWGRVGNTIYF	TGTGCCAGCAGCGTTTGGGGGCGCGTAGGAAACACCATATATTTT